These T cell receptor beta chains were read from a single sample in a study of response to subunit inactivated influenza vaccine. TCRdb redid the calling of the RT-PCR reads with MiXCR, one entry per CDR3 protein. The sample yields about 700,000 distinct CDR3 sequences, more than 15% seen once. Sequencing was performed on PBMCs from blood, taken roughly 13 days after vaccination. These receptors came from a man in his forties or fifties who received an inactivated influenza vaccine. CDR3s include the opening cysteine and the closing phenylalanine or tryptophan. The D gene is left open where the match is weak. Rows give clone size only sometimes, using once, few, many, or a class for an expanded clone.

V: TRBV6-2/TRBV6-3; size: few; J: TRBJ2-7; D: NA; CDR3: CASRRLADEQYF; DNA: TGTGCCAGCAGGCGGTTAGCTGACGAGCAGTACTTC
V: TRBV5-5; size: NA; J: TRBJ1-2; D: NA; CDR3: CASSGRGSQANYGYTF; DNA: TGTGCCAGCAGCGGGAGGGGGTCGCAAGCTAACTATGGCTACACCTTC
V: TRBV12-3/TRBV12-4; size: few; J: TRBJ2-7; D: TRBD1; CDR3: CASSSKLGQVSYEQYF; DNA: TGTGCCAGCAGTTCGAAGCTGGGACAGGTATCGTACGAGCAGTACTTC
V: TRBV6-5; size: few; J: TRBJ2-7; D: TRBD1; CDR3: CASSSSSGQVSYEQYF; DNA: TGTGCCAGCAGTTCATCCTCGGGACAGGTCTCCTACGAGCAGTACTTC
V: TRBV19; size: few; J: TRBJ2-3; D: TRBD1; CDR3: CASRPDRGRSTDTQYF; DNA: TGTGCCAGTAGGCCGGACAGGGGTCGATCCACAGATACGCAGTATTTT
V: TRBV5-1; size: few; J: TRBJ2-3; D: TRBD2; CDR3: CASSLVLAGGDSTDTQYF; DNA: TGCGCCAGCAGCTTGGTTTTAGCGGGAGGAGACAGCACAGATACGCAGTATTTT
V: TRBV6-2/TRBV6-3; size: NA; J: TRBJ2-3; D: NA; CDR3: CASNPTSRTTTDTQYF; DNA: TGTGCCAGCAACCCCACTAGCAGAACTACCACAGATACGCAGTATTTT
V: TRBV6-2/TRBV6-3; size: NA; J: TRBJ2-1; D: NA; CDR3: CASSYSSVGEQFF; DNA: TGTGCCAGCAGTTACTCTAGCGTCGGTGAGCAGTTCTTC
V: TRBV7-2; size: NA; J: TRBJ2-2; D: NA; CDR3: CASSSGPRASGELFF; DNA: TGTGCCAGCAGCTCGGGACCCAGGGCCAGCGGGGAGCTGTTTTTT
V: TRBV4-3; size: NA; J: TRBJ2-7; D: NA; CDR3: CASSQDFGAGEQYF; DNA: TGCGCCAGCAGCCAAGATTTTGGGGCGGGCGAGCAGTACTTC
V: TRBV12-3/TRBV12-4; size: NA; J: TRBJ2-1; D: TRBD2; CDR3: CASSPLPRGGRNEQFF; DNA: TGTGCCAGCAGCCCCCTCCCTCGCGGGGGGCGGAATGAGCAGTTCTTC
V: TRBV24-1; size: few; J: TRBJ1-5; D: TRBD1; CDR3: CATSDPGQPNQPQHF; DNA: TGTGCCACCAGTGATCCGGGACAGCCCAATCAGCCCCAGCATTTT
V: TRBV5-1; size: few; J: TRBJ2-7; D: TRBD2; CDR3: CASSFQWEPGGEQYF; DNA: TGCGCCAGCAGCTTCCAGTGGGAGCCGGGGGGCGAGCAGTACTTC